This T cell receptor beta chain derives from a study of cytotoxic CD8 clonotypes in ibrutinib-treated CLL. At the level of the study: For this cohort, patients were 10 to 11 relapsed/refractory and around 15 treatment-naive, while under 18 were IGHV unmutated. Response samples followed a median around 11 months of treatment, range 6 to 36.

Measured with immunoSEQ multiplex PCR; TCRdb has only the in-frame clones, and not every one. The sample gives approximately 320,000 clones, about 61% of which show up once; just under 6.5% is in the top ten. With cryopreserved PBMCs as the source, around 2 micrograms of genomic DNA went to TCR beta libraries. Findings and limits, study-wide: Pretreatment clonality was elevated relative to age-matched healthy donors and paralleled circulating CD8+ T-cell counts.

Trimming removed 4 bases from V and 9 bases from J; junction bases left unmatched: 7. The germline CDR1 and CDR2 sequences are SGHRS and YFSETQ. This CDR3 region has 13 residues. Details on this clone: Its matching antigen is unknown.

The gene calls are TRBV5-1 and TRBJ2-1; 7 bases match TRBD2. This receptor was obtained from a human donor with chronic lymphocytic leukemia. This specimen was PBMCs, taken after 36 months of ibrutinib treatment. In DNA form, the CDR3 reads TGCGCCAGCAGCCCGGCGGGGGTAACTGAGCAGTTCTTC. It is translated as CASSPAGVTEQFF.